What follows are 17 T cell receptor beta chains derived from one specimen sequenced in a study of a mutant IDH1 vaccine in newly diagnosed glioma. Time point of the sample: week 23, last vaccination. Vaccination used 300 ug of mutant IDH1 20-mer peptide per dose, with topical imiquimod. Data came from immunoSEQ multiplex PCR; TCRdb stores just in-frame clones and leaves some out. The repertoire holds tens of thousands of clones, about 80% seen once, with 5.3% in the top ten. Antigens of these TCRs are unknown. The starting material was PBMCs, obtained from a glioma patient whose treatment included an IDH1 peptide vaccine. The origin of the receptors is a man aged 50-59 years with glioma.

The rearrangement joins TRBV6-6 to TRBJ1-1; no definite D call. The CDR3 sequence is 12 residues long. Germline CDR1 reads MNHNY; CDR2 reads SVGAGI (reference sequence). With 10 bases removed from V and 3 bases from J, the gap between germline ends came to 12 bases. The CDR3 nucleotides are TGTGCCATTGGACTTTCGGACACTGAAGCTTTCTTT. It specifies CAIGLSDTEAFF.

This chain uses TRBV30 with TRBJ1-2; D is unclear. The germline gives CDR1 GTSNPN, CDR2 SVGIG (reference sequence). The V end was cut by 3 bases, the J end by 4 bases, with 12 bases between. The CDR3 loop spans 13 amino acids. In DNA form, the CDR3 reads TGTGCCTGGAGCTCCGGTGGTGTCTATGGCTACACCTTC. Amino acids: CAWSSGGVYGYTF.

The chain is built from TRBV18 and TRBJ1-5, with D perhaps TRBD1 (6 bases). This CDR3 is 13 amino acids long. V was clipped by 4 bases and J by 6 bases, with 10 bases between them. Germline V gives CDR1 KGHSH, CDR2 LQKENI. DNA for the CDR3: TGTGCCAGCTCACACGGGGGGGCTCAGCCCCAGCATTTT. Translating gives CASSHGGAQPQHF. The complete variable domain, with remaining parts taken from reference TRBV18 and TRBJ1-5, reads NAGVMQNPRHLVRRRGQEARLRCSPMKGHSHVYWYRQLPEEGLKFMVYLQKENIIDESGMPKERFSAEFPKEGPSILRIQQVVRGDSAAYFCASSHGGAQPQHFGDGTRLSIL.

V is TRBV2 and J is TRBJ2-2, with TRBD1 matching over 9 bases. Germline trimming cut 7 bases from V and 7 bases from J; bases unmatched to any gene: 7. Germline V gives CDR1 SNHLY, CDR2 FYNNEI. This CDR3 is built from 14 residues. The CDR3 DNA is TGTGCCAGCAAAACAGGGGGCGATGGCGGGGAGCTGTTTTTT. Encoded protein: CASKTGGDGGELFF. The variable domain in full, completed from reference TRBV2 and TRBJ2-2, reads EPEVTQTPSHQVTQMGQEVILRCVPISNHLYFYWYRQILGQKVEFLVSFYNNEISEKSEIFDDQFSVERPDGSNFTLKIRSTKLEDSAMYFCASKTGGDGGELFFGEGSRLTVL.

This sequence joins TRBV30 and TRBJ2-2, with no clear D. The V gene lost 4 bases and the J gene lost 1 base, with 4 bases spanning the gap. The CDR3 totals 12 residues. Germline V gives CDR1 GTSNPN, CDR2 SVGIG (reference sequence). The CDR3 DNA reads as TGTGCCTGGAATAAGAACACCGGGGAGCTGTTTTTT. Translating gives CAWNKNTGELFF.

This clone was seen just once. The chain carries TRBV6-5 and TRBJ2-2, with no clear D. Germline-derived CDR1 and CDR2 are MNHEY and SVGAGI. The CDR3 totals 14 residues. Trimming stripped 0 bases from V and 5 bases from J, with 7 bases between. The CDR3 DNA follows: TGTGCCAGCAGTTACTCGTCCGTTACCGGGGAGCTGTTTTTT. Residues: CASSYSSVTGELFF.

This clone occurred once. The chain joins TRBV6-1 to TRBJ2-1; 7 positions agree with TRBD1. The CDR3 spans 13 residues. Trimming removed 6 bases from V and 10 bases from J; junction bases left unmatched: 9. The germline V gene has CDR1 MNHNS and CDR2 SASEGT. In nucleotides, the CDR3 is TGTGCCAGCAGCTATGACAGGGATAGAGAGCAGTTCTTC. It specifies CASSYDRDREQFF.

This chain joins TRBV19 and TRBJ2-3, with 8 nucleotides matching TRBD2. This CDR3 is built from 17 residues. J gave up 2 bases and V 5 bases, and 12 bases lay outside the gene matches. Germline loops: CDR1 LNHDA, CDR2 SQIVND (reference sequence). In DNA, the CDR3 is TGTGCCAGTAGTCTCCAGCGGGGGTTCGCCTTCACAGATACGCAGTATTTT. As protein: CASSLQRGFAFTDTQYF.

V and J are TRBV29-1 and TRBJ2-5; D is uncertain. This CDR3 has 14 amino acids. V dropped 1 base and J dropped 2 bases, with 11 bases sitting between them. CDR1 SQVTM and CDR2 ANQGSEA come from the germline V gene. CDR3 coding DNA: TGCAGCGTTGAAGGGGCAGACGGACAAGAGACCCAGTACTTC. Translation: CSVEGADGQETQYF.

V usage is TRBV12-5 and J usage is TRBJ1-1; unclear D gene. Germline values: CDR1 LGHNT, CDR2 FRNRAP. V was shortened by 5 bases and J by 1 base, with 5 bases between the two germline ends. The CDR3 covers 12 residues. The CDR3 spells CASGGGNTEAFF. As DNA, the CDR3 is TGTGCTAGTGGTGGAGGGAACACTGAAGCTTTCTTT.

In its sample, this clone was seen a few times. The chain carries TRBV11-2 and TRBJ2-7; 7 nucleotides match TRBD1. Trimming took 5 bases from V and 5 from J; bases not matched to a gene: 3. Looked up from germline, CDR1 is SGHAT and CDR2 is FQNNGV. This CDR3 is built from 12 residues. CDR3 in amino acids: CASSGTANEQYF. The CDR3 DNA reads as TGTGCCAGCAGCGGGACAGCGAACGAGCAGTACTTC.

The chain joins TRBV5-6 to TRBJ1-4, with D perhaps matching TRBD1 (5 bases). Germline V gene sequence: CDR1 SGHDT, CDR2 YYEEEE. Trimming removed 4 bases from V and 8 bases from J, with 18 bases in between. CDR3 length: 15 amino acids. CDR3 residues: CASSGGPRKEEKLFF. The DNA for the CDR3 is TGTGCCAGCAGCGGGGGACCCCGCAAGGAGGAAAAACTGTTTTTT.

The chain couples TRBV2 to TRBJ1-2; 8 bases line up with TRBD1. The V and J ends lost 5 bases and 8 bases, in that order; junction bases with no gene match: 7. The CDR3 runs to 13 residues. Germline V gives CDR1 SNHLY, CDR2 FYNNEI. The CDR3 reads CASSPTTGEGYTF. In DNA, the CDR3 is TGTGCCAGCAGTCCTACGACAGGGGAGGGCTACACCTTC.

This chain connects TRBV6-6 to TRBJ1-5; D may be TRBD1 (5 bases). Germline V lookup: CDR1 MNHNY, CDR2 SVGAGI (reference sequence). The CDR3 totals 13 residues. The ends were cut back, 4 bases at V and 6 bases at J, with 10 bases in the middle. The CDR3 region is CASSFQGGQPQHF. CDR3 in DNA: TGTGCCAGCAGTTTCCAGGGAGGTCAGCCCCAGCATTTT.

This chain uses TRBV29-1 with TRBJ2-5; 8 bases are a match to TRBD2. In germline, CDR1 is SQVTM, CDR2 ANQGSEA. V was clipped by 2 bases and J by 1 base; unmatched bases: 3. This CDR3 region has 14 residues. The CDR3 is CSVERGGRQETQYF. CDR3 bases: TGCAGCGTTGAACGGGGGGGCCGCCAAGAGACCCAGTACTTC.

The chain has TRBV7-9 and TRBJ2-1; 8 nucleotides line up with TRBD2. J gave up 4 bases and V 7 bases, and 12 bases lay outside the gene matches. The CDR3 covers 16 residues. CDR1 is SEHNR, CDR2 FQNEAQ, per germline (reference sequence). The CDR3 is CASIPTGGEIYNEQFF. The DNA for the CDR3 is TGTGCCAGCATCCCGACCGGGGGGGAGATATACAATGAGCAGTTCTTC.

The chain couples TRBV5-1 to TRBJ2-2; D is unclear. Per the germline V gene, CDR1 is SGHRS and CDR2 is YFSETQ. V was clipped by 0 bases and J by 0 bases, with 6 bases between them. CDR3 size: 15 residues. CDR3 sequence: CASSLDSTNTGELFF. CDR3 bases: TGCGCCAGCAGCTTGGATTCCACGAACACCGGGGAGCTGTTTTTT.